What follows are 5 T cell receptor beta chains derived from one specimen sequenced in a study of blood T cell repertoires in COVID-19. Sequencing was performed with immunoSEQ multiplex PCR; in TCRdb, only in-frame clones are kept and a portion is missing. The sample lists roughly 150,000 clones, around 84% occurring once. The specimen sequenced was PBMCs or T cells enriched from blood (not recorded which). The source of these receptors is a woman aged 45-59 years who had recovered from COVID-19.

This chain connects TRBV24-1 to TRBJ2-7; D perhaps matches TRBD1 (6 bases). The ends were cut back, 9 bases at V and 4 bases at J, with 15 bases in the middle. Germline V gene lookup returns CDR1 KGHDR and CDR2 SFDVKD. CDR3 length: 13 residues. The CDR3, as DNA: TGTGCCACCGGCAACAGGGAGAGTTACGAGCAGTACTTC. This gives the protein CATGNRESYEQYF.

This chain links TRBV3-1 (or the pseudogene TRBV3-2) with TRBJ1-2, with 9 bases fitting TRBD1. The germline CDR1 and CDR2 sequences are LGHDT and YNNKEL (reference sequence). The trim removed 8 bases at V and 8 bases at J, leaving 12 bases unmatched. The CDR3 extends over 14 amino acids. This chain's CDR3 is CASGPWDRVGGYTF. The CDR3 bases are TGTGCCAGCGGGCCCTGGGACAGGGTCGGGGGCTACACCTTC.

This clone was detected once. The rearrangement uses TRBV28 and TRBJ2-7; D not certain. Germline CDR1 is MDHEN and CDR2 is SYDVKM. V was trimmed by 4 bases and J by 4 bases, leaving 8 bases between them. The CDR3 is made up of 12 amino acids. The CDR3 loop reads CASSSLFYEQYF. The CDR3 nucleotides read TGTGCCAGCAGTTCCCTCTTTTACGAGCAGTACTTC.

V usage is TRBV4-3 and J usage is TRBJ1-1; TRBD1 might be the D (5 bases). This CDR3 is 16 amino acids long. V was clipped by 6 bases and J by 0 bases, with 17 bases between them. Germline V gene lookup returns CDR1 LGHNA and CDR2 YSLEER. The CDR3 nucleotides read TGCGCCAGCAGTTATCGGGGGAAGTCGATGAACACTGAAGCTTTCTTT. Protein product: CASSYRGKSMNTEAFF.

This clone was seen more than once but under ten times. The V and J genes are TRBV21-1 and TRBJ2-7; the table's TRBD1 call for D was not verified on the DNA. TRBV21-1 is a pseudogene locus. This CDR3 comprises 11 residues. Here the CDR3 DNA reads TGTGCCAGCACCACAACCTACGAGCAGTACTTC. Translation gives CASTTTYEQYF.